The 9 T cell receptor beta chains below come from one sample, sequenced in a study of T-cell reconstitution after alpha-beta-depleted transplantation in children. The TCRbeta library was prepared with unique molecular identifiers. TCRdb passed the PCR reads through MiXCR, listing each CDR3 protein once. The table shows about 470,000 distinct CDR3 sequences, with around two fifths occurring only once. This specimen was PBMCs, taken before TCRalphabeta/CD19-depleted stem cell transplant. These receptors all come from a girl between 2 and 10 years old with aplastic anemia, due to receive a stem cell transplant.

V is TRBV29-1 and J is TRBJ1-1, with TRBD1 matching over 8 bases. J gave up 3 bases and V 3 bases, and 12 bases lay outside the gene matches. CDR1 SQVTM and CDR2 ANQGSEA come from the germline V gene. The CDR3 totals 16 residues. CDR3 nucleotides: TGCAGCGTTGAGATGGGGCGCCAGGGGGCCGACACTGAAGCTTTCTTT. Protein sequence: CSVEMGRQGADTEAFF.

The chain employs TRBV4-2 and TRBJ2-3, with D tentatively TRBD1 or TRBD2 (6 bases each). The V end lost 0 bases, the J end lost 4 bases, and 20 bases lay between the germline ends. The CDR3 consists of 18 residues. Germline V CDR1 and CDR2: LGHNA, YNFKEQ. The CDR3 nucleotides read TGTGCCAGCAGCCAAGATGGGTCCCCAGGAGGGGGAGCAGATACGCAGTATTTT. Its translation is CASSQDGSPGGGADTQYF.

There are a few counts of this clonotype. This chain joins TRBV7-9 and TRBJ1-1; D call uncertain. Looked up from germline, CDR1 is SEHNR and CDR2 is FQNEAQ (reference sequence). The CDR3 has 13 amino acids. V was clipped by 2 bases and J by 1 base, with 5 bases between them. The CDR3 loop reads CASSLPQNTEAFF. CDR3 DNA sequence: TGTGCCAGCAGCTTACCACAGAACACTGAAGCTTTCTTT.

The rearrangement uses TRBV25-1 and TRBJ1-2; D not certain. This CDR3 region has 13 residues. With 3 bases removed from V and 4 bases from J, the gap between germline ends came to 9 bases. The germline gives CDR1 MGHDK, CDR2 SYGVNS. The DNA for the CDR3 is TGTGCCAGCAGTGAGGACCACGTCTATGGCTACACCTTC. As protein: CASSEDHVYGYTF.

This clonotype was counted many times. This chain joins TRBV29-1 and TRBJ2-1; 11 positions match TRBD2. CDR3 length: 16 residues. J was trimmed by 7 bases and V by 6 bases; bases with no gene match: 14. Germline V gives CDR1 SQVTM, CDR2 ANQGSEA. CDR3 bases: TGCAGCGTCGACGGGACTAGCGGTCGGGAGATGAATGAGCAGTTCTTC. Its protein product is CSVDGTSGREMNEQFF.

This clonotype has a count of ten or more. The chain employs TRBV11-1 and TRBJ2-5; D is uncertain. The germline V and J ends were trimmed by 2 bases and 5 bases, with 18 bases remaining between them. There are 16 residues in the CDR3. Germline-derived CDR1 and CDR2 are SGHAT and FQDESV (reference sequence). CDR3 loop: CASSLRSAKDRETQYF. In DNA, the CDR3 is TGTGCCAGCAGCTTACGTTCGGCAAAAGACCGGGAGACCCAGTACTTC.

The V call is TRBV4-1, the J call TRBJ2-4, with TRBD1 matching 7 bases. Looked up from germline, CDR1 is MGHRA and CDR2 is YSYEKL. The length of the CDR3 is 15 residues. After removal of 4 bases from V and 5 bases from J, the junction contained 8 bases not matched to a gene. The CDR3 region is CASSRGQTIENIQYF. The CDR3 nucleotides are TGCGCCAGCAGCCGGGGACAGACGATCGAAAACATTCAGTACTTC.

Concerning this clonotype itself: At one end the junction does not follow the germline gene, possibly because of a read error. This rearrangement joins TRBV6-5 to TRBJ2-7; 9 nucleotides align to TRBD1. Germline V CDR1 and CDR2: MNHEY, SVGAGI. The CDR3 extends over 14 amino acids. This CDR3 reads CASSYAGQGYEQYF. CDR3 coding DNA: TGTGCCAGTAGTTACGCGGGACAGGGCTACGAGCAGTACTTC.

This clonotype was detected only a few times. This rearrangement joins TRBV12-3 or TRBV12-4 to TRBJ1-5, with D possibly matching TRBD1 (5 bases). This CDR3 is built from 13 residues. V shed 7 bases and J shed 5 bases, with 12 bases lying between them. CDR3 coding DNA: TGTGCCAGCATCCCGACAGATTATCAGCCCCAGCATTTT. Translation gives CASIPTDYQPQHF.